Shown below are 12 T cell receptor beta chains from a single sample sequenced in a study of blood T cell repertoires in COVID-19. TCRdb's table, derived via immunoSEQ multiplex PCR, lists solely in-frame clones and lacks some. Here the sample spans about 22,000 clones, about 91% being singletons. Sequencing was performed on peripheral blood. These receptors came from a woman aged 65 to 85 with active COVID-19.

The CDR3 DNA is TGCGCCAGCACGGGAGGGAGGGCCCGCGAGCAGTACTTC. Its translation is CASTGGRAREQYF. This sequence joins TRBV4-1 and TRBJ2-7; 8 positions match TRBD2. Trimming took 7 bases from V and 6 from J; bases not matched to a gene: 8. Germline CDR1 MGHRA, CDR2 YSYEKL. The CDR3 covers 13 residues.

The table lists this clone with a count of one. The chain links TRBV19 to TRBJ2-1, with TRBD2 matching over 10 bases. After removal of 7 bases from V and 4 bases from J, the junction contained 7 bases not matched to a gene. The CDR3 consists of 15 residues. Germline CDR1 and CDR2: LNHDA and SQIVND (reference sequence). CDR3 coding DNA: TGTGCCAGTAACTTTCGGACTAGCGGTTACAATGAGCAGTTCTTC. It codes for CASNFRTSGYNEQFF.

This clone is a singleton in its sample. The CDR3 reads CATSREVRGAEAFF. The CDR3 DNA is TGTGCCACCAGCAGAGAAGTTCGGGGGGCTGAAGCTTTCTTT. V is TRBV15 and J is TRBJ1-1; D may be TRBD1 (5 bases). CDR1 LNHNV and CDR2 YYDKDF come from the germline V gene (reference sequence). This CDR3 region has 14 residues. V was trimmed by 0 bases and J by 6 bases, leaving 11 bases between them.

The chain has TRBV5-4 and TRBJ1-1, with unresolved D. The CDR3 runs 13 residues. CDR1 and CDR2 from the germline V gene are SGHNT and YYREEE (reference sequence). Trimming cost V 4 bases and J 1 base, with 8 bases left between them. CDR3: CASSPDKNTEAFF. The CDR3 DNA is TGTGCCAGCAGCCCCGACAAGAACACTGAAGCTTTCTTT.

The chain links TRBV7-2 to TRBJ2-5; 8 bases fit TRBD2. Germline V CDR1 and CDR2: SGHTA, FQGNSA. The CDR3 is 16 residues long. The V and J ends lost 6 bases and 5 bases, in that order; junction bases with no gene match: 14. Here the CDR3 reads CASSTILAGGKETQYF. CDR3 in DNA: TGTGCCAGCAGTACCATACTGGCGGGAGGCAAGGAGACCCAGTACTTC.

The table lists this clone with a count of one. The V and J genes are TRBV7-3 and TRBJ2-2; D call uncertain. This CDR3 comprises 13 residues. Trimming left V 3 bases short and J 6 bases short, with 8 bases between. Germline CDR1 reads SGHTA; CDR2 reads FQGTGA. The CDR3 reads CASSLGFSGELFF. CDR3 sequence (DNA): TGTGCCAGCAGCTTGGGCTTCTCCGGGGAGCTGTTTTTT.

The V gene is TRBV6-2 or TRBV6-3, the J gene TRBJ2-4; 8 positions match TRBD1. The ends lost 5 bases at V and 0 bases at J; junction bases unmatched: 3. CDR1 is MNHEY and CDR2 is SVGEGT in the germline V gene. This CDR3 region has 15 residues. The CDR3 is CASSRQGLAKNIQYF. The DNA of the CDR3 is TGTGCCAGCAGTCGACAGGGGCTAGCCAAAAACATTCAGTACTTC.

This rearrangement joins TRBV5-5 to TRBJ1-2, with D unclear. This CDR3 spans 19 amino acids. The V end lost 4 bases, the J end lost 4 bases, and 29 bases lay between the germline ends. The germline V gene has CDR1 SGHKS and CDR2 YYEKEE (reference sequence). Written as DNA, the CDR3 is TGTGCCAGCAGCCCGGGGAGCTGGGGAGGAACTGCGGAGGGCTATGGCTACACCTTC. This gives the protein CASSPGSWGGTAEGYGYTF.

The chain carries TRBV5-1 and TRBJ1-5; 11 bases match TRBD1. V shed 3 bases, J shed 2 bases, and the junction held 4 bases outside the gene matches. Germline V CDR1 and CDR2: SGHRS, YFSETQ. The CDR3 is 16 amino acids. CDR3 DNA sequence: TGCGCCAGCAGCTGGGGGACAGGGGGAGGCAATCAGCCCCAGCATTTT. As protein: CASSWGTGGGNQPQHF. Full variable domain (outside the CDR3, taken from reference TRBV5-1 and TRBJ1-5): KAGVTQTPRYLIKTRGQQVTLSCSPISGHRSVSWYQQTPGQGLQFLFEYFSETQRNKGNFPGRFSGRQFSNSRSEMNVSTLELGDSALYLCASSWGTGGGNQPQHFGDGTRLSIL.

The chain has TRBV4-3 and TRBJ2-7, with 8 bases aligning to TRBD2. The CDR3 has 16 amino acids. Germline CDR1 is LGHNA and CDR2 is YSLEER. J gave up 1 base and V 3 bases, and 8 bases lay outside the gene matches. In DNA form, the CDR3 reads TGCGCCAGCAGCCAGGGCGGGAGGCTACCGTCCTACGAGCAGTACTTC. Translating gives CASSQGGRLPSYEQYF.

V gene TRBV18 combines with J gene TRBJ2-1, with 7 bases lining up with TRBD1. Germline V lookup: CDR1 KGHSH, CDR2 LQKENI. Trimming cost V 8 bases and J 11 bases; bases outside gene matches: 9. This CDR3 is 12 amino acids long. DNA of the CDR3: TGTGCCAGCCAACCCCCACAGGGGAAGCAGTTCTTC. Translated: CASQPPQGKQFF. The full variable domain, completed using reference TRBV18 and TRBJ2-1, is NAGVMQNPRHLVRRRGQEARLRCSPMKGHSHVYWYRQLPEEGLKFMVYLQKENIIDESGMPKERFSAEFPKEGPSILRIQQVVRGDSAAYFCASQPPQGKQFFGPGTRLTVL.

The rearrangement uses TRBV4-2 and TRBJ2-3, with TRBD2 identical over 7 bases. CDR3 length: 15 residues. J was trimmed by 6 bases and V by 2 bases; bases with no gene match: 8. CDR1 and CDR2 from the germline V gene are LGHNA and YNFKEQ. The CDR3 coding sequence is TGTGCCAGCAGCCAAAACGGGGGGAGGGCTGATACGCAGTATTTT. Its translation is CASSQNGGRADTQYF.